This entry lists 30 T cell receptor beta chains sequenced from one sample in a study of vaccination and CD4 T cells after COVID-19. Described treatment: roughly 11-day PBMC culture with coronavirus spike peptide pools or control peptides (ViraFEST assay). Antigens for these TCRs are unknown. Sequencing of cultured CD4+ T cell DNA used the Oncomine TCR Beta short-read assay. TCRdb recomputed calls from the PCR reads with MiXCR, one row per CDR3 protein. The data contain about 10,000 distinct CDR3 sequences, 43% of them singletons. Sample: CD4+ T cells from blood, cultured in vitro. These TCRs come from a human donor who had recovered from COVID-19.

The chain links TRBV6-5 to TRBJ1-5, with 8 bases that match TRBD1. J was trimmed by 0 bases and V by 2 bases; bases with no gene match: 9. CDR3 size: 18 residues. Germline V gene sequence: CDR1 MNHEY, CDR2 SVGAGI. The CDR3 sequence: CASSYGRGPGYSNQPQHF. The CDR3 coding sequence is TGTGCCAGCAGTTACGGCAGGGGGCCCGGATATAGCAATCAGCCCCAGCATTTT.

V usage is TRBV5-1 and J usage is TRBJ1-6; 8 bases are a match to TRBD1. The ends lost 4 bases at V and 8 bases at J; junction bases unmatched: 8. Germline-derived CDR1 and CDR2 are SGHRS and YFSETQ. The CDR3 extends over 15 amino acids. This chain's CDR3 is CASSPSRDRYSPLHF. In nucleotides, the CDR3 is TGCGCCAGCAGCCCGTCCCGGGACAGGTATTCACCCCTCCACTTT.

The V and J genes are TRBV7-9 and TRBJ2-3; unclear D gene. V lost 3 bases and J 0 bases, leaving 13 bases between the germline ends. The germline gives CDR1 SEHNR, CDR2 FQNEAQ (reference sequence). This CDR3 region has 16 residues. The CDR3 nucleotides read TGTGCCAGCAGCTTTCTTCGGGCAGGAAGCACAGATACGCAGTATTTT. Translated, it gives CASSFLRAGSTDTQYF.

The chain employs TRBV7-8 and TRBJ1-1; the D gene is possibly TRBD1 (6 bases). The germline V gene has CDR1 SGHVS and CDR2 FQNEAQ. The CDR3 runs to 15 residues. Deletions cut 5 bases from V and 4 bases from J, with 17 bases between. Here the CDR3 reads CASSLRQDLATEAFF. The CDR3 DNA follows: TGTGCCAGCAGCCTCAGACAGGATCTGGCCACTGAAGCTTTCTTT.

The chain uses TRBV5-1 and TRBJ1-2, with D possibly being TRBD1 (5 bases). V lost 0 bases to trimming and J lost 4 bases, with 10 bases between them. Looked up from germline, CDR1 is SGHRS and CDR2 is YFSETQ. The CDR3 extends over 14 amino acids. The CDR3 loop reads CASSLVAGSYGYTF. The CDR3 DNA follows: TGCGCCAGCAGCTTGGTGGCAGGGAGCTATGGCTACACCTTC. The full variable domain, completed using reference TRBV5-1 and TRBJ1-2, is KAGVTQTPRYLIKTRGQQVTLSCSPISGHRSVSWYQQTPGQGLQFLFEYFSETQRNKGNFPGRFSGRQFSNSRSEMNVSTLELGDSALYLCASSLVAGSYGYTFGSGTRLTVV.

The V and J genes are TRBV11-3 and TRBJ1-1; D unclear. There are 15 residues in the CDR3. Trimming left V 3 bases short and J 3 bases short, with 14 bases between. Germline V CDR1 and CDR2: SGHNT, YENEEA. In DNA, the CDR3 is TGTGCCAGCAGCTTTATATCAACCCTGGACACTGAAGCTTTCTTT. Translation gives CASSFISTLDTEAFF.

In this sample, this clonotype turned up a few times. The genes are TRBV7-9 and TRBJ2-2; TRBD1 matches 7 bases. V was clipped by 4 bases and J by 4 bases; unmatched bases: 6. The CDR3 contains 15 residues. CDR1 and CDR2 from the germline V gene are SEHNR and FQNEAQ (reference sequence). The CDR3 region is CASSSTDRVTGELFF. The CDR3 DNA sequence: TGTGCCAGCAGCTCTACTGACAGGGTCACCGGGGAGCTGTTTTTT.

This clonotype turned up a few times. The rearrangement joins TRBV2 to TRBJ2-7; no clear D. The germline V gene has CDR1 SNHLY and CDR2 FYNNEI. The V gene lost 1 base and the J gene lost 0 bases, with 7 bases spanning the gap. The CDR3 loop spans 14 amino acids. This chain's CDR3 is CASSEGVPSYEQYF. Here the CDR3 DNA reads TGTGCCAGCAGTGAAGGCGTCCCCTCCTACGAGCAGTACTTC.

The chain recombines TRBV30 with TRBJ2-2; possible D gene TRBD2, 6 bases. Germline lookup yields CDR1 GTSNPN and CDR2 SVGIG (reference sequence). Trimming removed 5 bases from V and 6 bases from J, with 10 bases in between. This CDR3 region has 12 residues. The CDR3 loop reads CAWAPGAGELFF. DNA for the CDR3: TGTGCCTGGGCCCCGGGGGCCGGGGAGCTGTTTTTT.

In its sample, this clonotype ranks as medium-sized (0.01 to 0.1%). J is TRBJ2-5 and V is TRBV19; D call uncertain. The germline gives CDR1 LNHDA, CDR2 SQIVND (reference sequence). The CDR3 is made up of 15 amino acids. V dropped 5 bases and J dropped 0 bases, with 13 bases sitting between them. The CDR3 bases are TGTGCCAGTAGTCCCGGGTTATACTACCAAGAGACCCAGTACTTC. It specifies CASSPGLYYQETQYF.

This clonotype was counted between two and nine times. CDR3 nucleotides: TGTGCCAGCTCAACCCGGGACAACTCTTACGAGCAGTACTTC. Residues: CASSTRDNSYEQYF. The genes are TRBV18 and TRBJ2-7, with D possibly TRBD1 on 6 matching bases. From germline, CDR1 is KGHSH and CDR2 LQKENI. The CDR3 spans 14 residues. Trimming removed 5 bases at V and 4 bases at J, with 15 bases between.

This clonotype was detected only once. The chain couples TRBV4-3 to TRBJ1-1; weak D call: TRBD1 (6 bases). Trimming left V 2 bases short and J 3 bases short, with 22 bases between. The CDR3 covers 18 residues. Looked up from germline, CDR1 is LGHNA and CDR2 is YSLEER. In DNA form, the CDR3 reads TGCGCCAGCAGCCAAAGCGTGACAGGCGGGGGGTCCTACACTGAAGCTTTCTTT. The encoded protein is CASSQSVTGGGSYTEAFF.

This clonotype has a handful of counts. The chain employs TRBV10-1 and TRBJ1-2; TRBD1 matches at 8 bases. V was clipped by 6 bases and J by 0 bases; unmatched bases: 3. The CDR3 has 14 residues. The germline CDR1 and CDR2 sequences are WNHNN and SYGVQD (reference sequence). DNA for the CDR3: TGCGCCAGCAGCCAGACAGGGGCTAACTATGGCTACACCTTC. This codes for CASSQTGANYGYTF.

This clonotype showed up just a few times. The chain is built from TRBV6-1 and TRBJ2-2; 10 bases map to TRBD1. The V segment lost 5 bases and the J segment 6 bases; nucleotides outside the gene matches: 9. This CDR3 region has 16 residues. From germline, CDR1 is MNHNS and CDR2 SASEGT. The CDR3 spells CASSRTPDRGAGELFF. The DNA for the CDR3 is TGTGCCAGCAGTCGGACCCCGGACAGGGGGGCCGGGGAGCTGTTTTTT.

Here the CDR3 reads CASSLGQGFDEQYF. The DNA for the CDR3 is TGTGCCAGCAGCTTAGGACAGGGTTTTGACGAGCAGTACTTC. V usage is TRBV7-6 and J usage is TRBJ2-7; 7 bases align to TRBD1. The V gene end was trimmed by 1 base and the J gene end by 5 bases; junction bases not matched to a gene: 5. Per the germline V gene, CDR1 is SGHVS and CDR2 is FNYEAQ. This CDR3 region has 14 residues. Variable domain in full (rest from reference TRBV7-6 and TRBJ2-7): GAGVSQSPRYKVTKRGQDVALRCDPISGHVSLYWYRQALGQGPEFLTYFNYEAQQDKSGLPNDRFSAERPEGSISTLTIQRTEQRDSAMYRCASSLGQGFDEQYFGPGTRLTVT.

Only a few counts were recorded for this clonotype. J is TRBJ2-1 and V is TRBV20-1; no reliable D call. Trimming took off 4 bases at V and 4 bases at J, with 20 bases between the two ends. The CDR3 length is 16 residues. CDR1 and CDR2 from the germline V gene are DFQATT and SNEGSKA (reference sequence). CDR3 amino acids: CSAIPYNLSFYNEQFF. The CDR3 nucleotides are TGCAGTGCTATACCCTATAACCTTTCCTTTTACAATGAGCAGTTCTTC.

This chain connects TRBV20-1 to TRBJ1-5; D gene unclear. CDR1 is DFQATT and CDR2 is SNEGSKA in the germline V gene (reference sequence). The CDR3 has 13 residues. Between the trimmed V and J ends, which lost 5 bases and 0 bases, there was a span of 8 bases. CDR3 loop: CSAVPGSNQPQHF. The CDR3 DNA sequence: TGCAGTGCTGTTCCAGGTAGCAATCAGCCCCAGCATTTT.

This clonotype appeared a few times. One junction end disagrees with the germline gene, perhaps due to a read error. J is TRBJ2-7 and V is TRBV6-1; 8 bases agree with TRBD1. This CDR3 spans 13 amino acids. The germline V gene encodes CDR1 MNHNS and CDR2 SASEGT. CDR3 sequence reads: CASSQATGDEQYF. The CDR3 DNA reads TGTGCCAGCAGTCAAGCGACAGGGGACGAGCAGTACTTC.

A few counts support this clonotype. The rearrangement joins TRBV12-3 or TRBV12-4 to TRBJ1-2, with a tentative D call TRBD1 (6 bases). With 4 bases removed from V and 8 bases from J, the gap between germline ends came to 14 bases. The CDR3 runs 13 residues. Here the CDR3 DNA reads TGTGCCAGCAGTTATTGGGGGGGCGAAGGCTACACCTTC. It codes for CASSYWGGEGYTF.

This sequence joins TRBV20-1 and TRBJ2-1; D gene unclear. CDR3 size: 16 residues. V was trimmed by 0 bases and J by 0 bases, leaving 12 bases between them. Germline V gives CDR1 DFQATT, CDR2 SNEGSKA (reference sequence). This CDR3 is CSARDLKGSSYNEQFF. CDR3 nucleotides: TGCAGTGCTAGAGATTTAAAGGGTAGCTCCTACAATGAGCAGTTCTTC.

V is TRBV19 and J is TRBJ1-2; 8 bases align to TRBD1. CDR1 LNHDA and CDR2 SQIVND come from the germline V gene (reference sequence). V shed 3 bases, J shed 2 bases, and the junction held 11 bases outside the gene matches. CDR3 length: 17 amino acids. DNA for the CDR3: TGTGCCAGTAGTATGTCAGGGGGCGTTCAGGTGAACTATGGCTACACCTTC. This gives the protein CASSMSGGVQVNYGYTF.

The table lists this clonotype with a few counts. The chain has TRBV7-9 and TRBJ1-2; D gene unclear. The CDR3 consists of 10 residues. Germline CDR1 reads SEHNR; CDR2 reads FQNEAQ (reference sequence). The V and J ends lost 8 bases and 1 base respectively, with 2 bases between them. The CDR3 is CASGNYGYTF. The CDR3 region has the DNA TGTGCCAGCGGTAACTATGGCTACACCTTC.

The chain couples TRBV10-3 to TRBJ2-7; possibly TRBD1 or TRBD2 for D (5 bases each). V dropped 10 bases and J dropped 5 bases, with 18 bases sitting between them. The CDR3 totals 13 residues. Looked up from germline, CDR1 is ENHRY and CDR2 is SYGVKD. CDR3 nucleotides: TGTGCCACCCGGGGACGGGGCAGTCACGAGCAGTACTTC. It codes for CATRGRGSHEQYF.

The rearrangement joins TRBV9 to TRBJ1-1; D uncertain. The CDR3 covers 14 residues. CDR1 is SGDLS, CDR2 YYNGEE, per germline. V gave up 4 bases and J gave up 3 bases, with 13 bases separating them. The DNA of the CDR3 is TGTGCCAGCAGCAAGGTGGGGAGGGACACTGAAGCTTTCTTT. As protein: CASSKVGRDTEAFF.

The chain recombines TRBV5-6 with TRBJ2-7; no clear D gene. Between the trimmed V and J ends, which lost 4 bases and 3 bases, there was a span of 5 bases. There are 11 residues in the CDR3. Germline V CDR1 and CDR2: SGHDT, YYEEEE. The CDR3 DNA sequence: TGTGCCAGCAGCAGAAACTACGAGCAGTACTTC. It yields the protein CASSRNYEQYF.

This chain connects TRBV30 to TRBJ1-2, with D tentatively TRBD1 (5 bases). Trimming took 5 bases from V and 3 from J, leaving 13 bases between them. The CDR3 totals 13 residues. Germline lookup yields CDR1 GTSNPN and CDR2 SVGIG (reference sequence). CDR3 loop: CAWGGGPYYGYTF. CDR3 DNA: TGTGCCTGGGGGGGAGGACCCTACTATGGCTACACCTTC.

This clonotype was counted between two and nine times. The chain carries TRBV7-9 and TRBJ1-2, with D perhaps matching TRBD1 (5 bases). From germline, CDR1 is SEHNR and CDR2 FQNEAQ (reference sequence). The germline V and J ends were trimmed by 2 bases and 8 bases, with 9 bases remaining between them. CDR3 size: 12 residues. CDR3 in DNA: TGTGCCAGCAGCTTAATCAGGGAAGGCTACACCTTC. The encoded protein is CASSLIREGYTF.

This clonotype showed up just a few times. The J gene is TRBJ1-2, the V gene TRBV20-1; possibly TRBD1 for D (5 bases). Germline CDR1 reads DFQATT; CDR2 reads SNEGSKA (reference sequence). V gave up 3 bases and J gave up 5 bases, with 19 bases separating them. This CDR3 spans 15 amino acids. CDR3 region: CSARGGSRAGYGYTF. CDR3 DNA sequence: TGCAGTGCTAGGGGCGGCAGCAGGGCGGGTTATGGCTACACCTTC.

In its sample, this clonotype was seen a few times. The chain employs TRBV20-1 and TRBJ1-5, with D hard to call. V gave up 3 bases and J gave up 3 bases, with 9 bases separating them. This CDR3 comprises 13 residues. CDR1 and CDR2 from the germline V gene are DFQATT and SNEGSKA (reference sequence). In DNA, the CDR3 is TGCAGTGCTAGGGAGACTCTCAATCAGCCCCAGCATTTT. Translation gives CSARETLNQPQHF.

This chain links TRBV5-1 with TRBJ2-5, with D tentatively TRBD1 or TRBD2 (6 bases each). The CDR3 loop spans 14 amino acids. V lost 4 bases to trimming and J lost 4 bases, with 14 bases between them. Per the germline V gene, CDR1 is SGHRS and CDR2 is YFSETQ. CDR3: CASSGGGPRETQYF. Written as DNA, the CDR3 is TGCGCCAGCAGCGGTGGGGGGCCGCGAGAGACCCAGTACTTC. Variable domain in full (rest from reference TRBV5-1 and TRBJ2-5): KAGVTQTPRYLIKTRGQQVTLSCSPISGHRSVSWYQQTPGQGLQFLFEYFSETQRNKGNFPGRFSGRQFSNSRSEMNVSTLELGDSALYLCASSGGGPRETQYFGPGTRLLVL.